This T cell receptor (beta chain) was sequenced in a study of T cell responses to AZD1222 COVID-19 vaccine. TCRdb's copy holds only in-frame clones and misses some; the assay was immunoSEQ multiplex PCR. The sample consists of more than 50,000 clones, 70% to 90% of them appearing once. Concerning this clone itself: Its antigen is as yet unknown.

Study-wide results and caveats: In all cases, repertoires were sampled only after the peak T cell response. Just a handful of AZD1222 recipients tested seropositive at baseline.

The germline V and J ends were trimmed by 4 bases and 5 bases, with 8 bases remaining between them. CDR1 is SGHDN and CDR2 is FVKESK in the germline V gene. The CDR3 loop spans 12 amino acids. V gene TRBV14 combines with J gene TRBJ1-2, with D tentatively TRBD1 (6 bases). The sample was peripheral blood, taken on day 0 of AZD1222 vaccination. The receptor's source is an adult in good health. The CDR3 DNA sequence: TGTGCCAGCAGCCCAGGGGAGTATGGCTACACCTTC. Translating gives CASSPGEYGYTF.